This TCR beta chain was sequenced for a study of blood T cells in healthy people across ages. The CDR3 contains 13 residues. Germline V gene data show CDR1 as SEHNR and CDR2 as FQNEAQ (reference sequence). Trimming removed 5 bases at V and 4 bases at J, with 11 bases between. For the second PCR, which ran for 7 to 11 cycles, a sample-barcoded 5' primer and a J-beta primer mix were used. One entry per CDR3 protein results from TCRdb running MiXCR on the 5' RACE reads. The repertoire holds nearly 800,000 distinct CDR3 sequences, with roughly 25% as singletons. In addition, the sample was reused for a study of T cells of mothers and their children. According to that study: Per mother, over 9 million TCR beta CDR3 reads were obtained; per child, approximately 3 million. Overlap in related mother-child pairs always slightly exceeded unrelated pairs, never significantly.

The receptor's source is a boy younger than 18 in good health. The genes are TRBV7-9 and TRBJ1-2, with no clear D. The sample comprised blood. The CDR3 region is CASSIDRFYGYTF. The CDR3 region has the DNA TGTGCCAGCAGCATAGACCGATTCTATGGCTACACCTTC. The full variable domain, its missing parts supplied by reference TRBV7-9 and TRBJ1-2, is DTGVSQNPRHKITKRGQNVTFRCDPISEHNRLYWYRQTLGQGPEFLTYFQNEAQLEKSRLLSDRFSAERPKGSFSTLEIQRTEQGDSAMYLCASSIDRFYGYTFGSGTRLTVV.